Ten or more counts support the clone carrying this T cell receptor beta chain. The source of the sample is a study of regulatory T cells in long-lasting Graves disease. TCR beta libraries were built with iRepertoire HTBI primers and Arm-PCR of CDR3 regions. TCRdb passed the multiplex PCR reads through MiXCR, listing each CDR3 protein once. The sample lists 350,000 to 450,000 distinct CDR3 sequences, around a fifth occurring once. Deletions cut 10 bases from V and 5 bases from J, with 18 bases between. CDR1 and CDR2 (germline): MDHEN, SYDVKM. There are 14 residues in the CDR3. The sample's time point: persistent/refractory GD, antithyroid drugs over 5 years with positive TRAb. PBMCs were the source of the RNA used for TCR sequencing.

The receptor's source is a female donor with Graves disease. The V gene is TRBV28, the J gene TRBJ1-5; D gene uncertain. Specimen: peripheral blood mononuclear cells (PBMCs), collected when the disease was refractory, from a patient treated with antithyroid drugs. This chain's CDR3 is CAIRNGQYHQPQHF. DNA of the CDR3: TGTGCCATCCGAAATGGGCAGTATCATCAGCCCCAGCATTTT. Based on the CDR3 plus reference TRBV28 and TRBJ1-5, the full variable domain is DVKVTQSSRYLVKRTGEKVFLECVQDMDHENMFWYRQDPGLGLRLIYFSYDVKMKEKGDIPEGYSVSREKKERFSLILESASTNQTSMYLCAIRNGQYHQPQHFGDGTRLSIL.